This is a list of T cell receptor beta chains from one sample in a study of identifying expanded T cells in peripheral blood. Clones were sequenced by immunoSEQ multiplex PCR, and TCRdb holds only the in-frame ones, with some missing. This sample has about 98,000 clones, with around 88% found just once. The sample taken for sequencing was blood. These receptors were collected from a person aged 18 to 70 in good health. Both conserved end residues are trimmed from each CDR3. Fields, in order: D gene, V gene, CDR3 protein. A D gene is named only where the DNA matches it firmly.

>TRBD1|TRBV5-1
ASSLRDSYEQY
>TRBD2|TRBV11-2
ASSLDPSGRRREQF
>-|TRBV7-2
ASSPGRPRGYT
>-|TRBV7-2
ASSSSYRDGYT
>-|TRBV6-6
ASSYEGGRTDTQY
>-|TRBV21-1
ASSTWNSRGGTDTQY
>TRBD2|TRBV19
ASSTPGLARNEQF
>TRBD1|TRBV19
ASTSPGQGSEKLF
>-|TRBV6-5
ASSYLTNGEQY
>-|TRBV28
ASSAAGGLQETQY
>-|TRBV10-3
AIAAGHLQETQY
>TRBD1|TRBV5-6
ASSSGGRGLRQPQH
>-|TRBV7-2
ASSLVGVLS
>-|TRBV10-3
AIRANTEAF
>-|TRBV5-1
ASSQDRALTYEQY
>TRBD2|TRBV19
ASAGGEGYEQF
>TRBD1|TRBV7-2
ASSFGQEGYT
>-|TRBV30
AWEVRFSDGYT
>TRBD2|TRBV14
ASSQELAGVFEQY
>TRBD1|TRBV25-1
ASSDGQGGSYEQY
>-|TRBV6-5
ASSTLGSYNEQF
>-|TRBV18
ASSPLGEGNTEAF
>-|TRBV9
ASSVGPGRGTSSYEQY
>-|TRBV4-2
ASSQESAPQGTGELF
>-|TRBV5-1
ASSPLSPSQGSSYNEQF
>TRBD1|TRBV5-6
ASSLYAPRGYHEQY
>-|TRBV5-1
ASSFPPNTEAF
>TRBD1|TRBV19
ASSIRTGDYSNQPQH
>-|TRBV7-9
ASIRGAGTDTQY
>-|TRBV9
ASSFWDKNTEAF
>-|TRBV25-1
ASSETRLGLTADEQY
>-|TRBV6-1
ASSPGSYEQY
>-|TRBV21-1
ASSEKTGSGNTIY
>-|TRBV5-1
ASSFAPGVSYEQY
>-|TRBV9
ASSGGQSSYNSPLH
>TRBD2|TRBV7-8
ASSNSRYGGSINEQF
>TRBD1|TRBV7-2
ASSSRQGGGYT
>TRBD1|TRBV2
ASSRMGQSNEKLF
>TRBD1|TRBV19
ASSPRQGRDYGYT
>-|TRBV28
ASSWGLGVLEQF
>-|TRBV4-1
ASSHLADTYNEQF
>TRBD2|TRBV5-1
ASSYTGTSGRDSYNEQF
>TRBD1|TRBV2
ASSTGQIDTEAF
>-|TRBV19
ASSTRDRRNTIY
>-|TRBV28
ASSRPGAEAF
>-|TRBV20-1
SAKSGELF
>TRBD1|TRBV7-9
ASSSGTGPYEQY
>-|TRBV21-1
ASSKPYGRTDTQY